This TCR beta chain stems from a study of cytomegalovirus exposure and HLA in healthy donors. On the study more broadly: The same platform as the approximately 670 first-cohort repertoires was used for the roughly 130 validation repertoires, a later analysis reported.

Study-level results: Specific recognition of CMV antigens was confirmed in vitro for a few chains (all CMV-associated). Subsequent analysis found a tendency for first-cohort TCR clusters to co-occur within the approximately 130 validation repertoires. Both high specificity and high sensitivity reportedly marked the classifier's diagnosis of cytomegalovirus status.

CDR3 length: 12 residues. The protocol was immunoSEQ multiplex PCR, while the TCRdb copy is restricted to in-frame clones and leaves out a portion. The table records fewer than 100,000 clones, approximately 93% of them present only once. On this clone itself: Its antigen is currently unknown.

Sequenced input: PBMCs. The clonotype originates from a woman younger than 30 in good health and CMV-seropositive. V is TRBV21-1 and J is TRBJ1-5; the table names TRBD1, a call not compared with the DNA. TRBV21-1 is noted as a pseudogene. CDR3 region: CANQGVNQPQHF. The CDR3 region has the DNA TGTGCCAACCAAGGGGTAAATCAGCCCCAGCATTTT.